These 21 T cell receptor beta chains share one sample of origin, sequenced in a study of vaccination effects on CD4 cells after COVID-19. Here immunoSEQ multiplex PCR was the method, and the copy in TCRdb shows in-frame clones only, minus some. The data show approximately 74,000 clones, over 75% seen once. The antigens for these receptors are not known. Peptide-pool stimulation followed by sequencing identified expanded antigen-specific CD4+ clonotypes in the ViraFEST assay. Culture proceeded for approximately 10 days, and CD4+ T cells were then isolated. Two-dose vaccination with either BNT162b2 or mRNA-1273 was given to the participants. Material: CD4+ T cells from PBMCs cultured with HCoV-OC43 spike peptides, obtained after COVID-19 vaccination. Subset specified: HCoV-OC43 spike overlapping peptide pool stimulation. The receptors stem from a human donor who received a COVID-19 vaccine.

Here the CDR3 DNA reads TGTGCCAGCAGTTTATTCAGGGGGAATCAGCCCCAGCATTTT. Protein: CASSLFRGNQPQHF. This sequence joins TRBV6-5 and TRBJ1-5; 7 nucleotides agree with TRBD1. The CDR3 has 14 amino acids. J gave up 4 bases and V 4 bases, and 4 bases lay outside the gene matches. The germline gives CDR1 MNHEY, CDR2 SVGAGI.

This clone appeared once. The chain couples TRBV19 to TRBJ1-5; D is perhaps TRBD1 (6 bases). Germline V gene lookup returns CDR1 LNHDA and CDR2 SQIVND (reference sequence). The CDR3 runs to 19 residues. V was trimmed by 5 bases and J by 2 bases, leaving 25 bases between them. The CDR3 DNA is TGTGCCAGTAGTCCGTCCGGGGGGGCGCGCAGTCGGGGCAATCAGCCCCAGCATTTT. Amino acids: CASSPSGGARSRGNQPQHF.

The chain employs TRBV7-2 and TRBJ2-6; no clear D gene. Germline CDR1 and CDR2: SGHTA and FQGNSA. This CDR3 has 14 amino acids. Trimming stripped 3 bases from V and 0 bases from J, with 3 bases between. CDR3 amino acids: CASSFYSGANVLTF. The CDR3 DNA reads TGTGCCAGCAGCTTCTACTCTGGGGCCAACGTCCTGACTTTC.

CDR3 in amino acids: CASSSTEATNEKLFF. In nucleotides, the CDR3 is TGTGCCAGCAGTTCCACAGAGGCAACTAATGAAAAACTGTTTTTT. The V call is TRBV28, the J call TRBJ1-4; unclear D gene. In germline, CDR1 is MDHEN, CDR2 SYDVKM. V lost 4 bases, J lost 0 bases, and 9 bases lay in between. The CDR3 is 15 amino acids.

This chain connects TRBV7-2 to TRBJ1-4; D remains ambiguous. Germline assignment: CDR1 SGHTA and CDR2 FQGNSA. V gave up 3 bases and J gave up 0 bases, with 5 bases separating them. The CDR3 length is 14 residues. DNA for the CDR3: TGTGCCAGCAGCTTCTACTCAACTAATGAAAAACTGTTTTTT. Its translation: CASSFYSTNEKLFF. The full variable domain, in which reference TRBV7-2 and TRBJ1-4 provide the parts outside the CDR3, is GAGVSQSPSNKVTEKGKDVELRCDPISGHTALYWYRQSLGQGLEFLIYFQGNSAPDKSGLPSDRFSAERTGGSVSTLTIQRTQQEDSAVYLCASSFYSTNEKLFFGSGTQLSVL.

The chain links TRBV9 to TRBJ1-2, with 9 bases lining up with TRBD1. The CDR3 has 13 residues. Per germline, CDR1 SGDLS and CDR2 YYNGEE. V lost 4 bases and J lost 8; bases outside the gene matches: 6. CDR3 sequence reads: CASSQTGGVGYTF. The DNA of the CDR3 is TGTGCCAGCAGCCAAACAGGGGGCGTGGGCTACACCTTC.

In its sample, this clone was seen once. V usage is TRBV24-1 and J usage is TRBJ2-5; tentative D call: TRBD1 (5 bases). Germline V gives CDR1 KGHDR, CDR2 SFDVKD. The CDR3 runs to 14 residues. V was pared by 3 bases and J by 2 bases, with 9 bases between. Here the CDR3 DNA reads TGTGCCACCAGTGATCCGACAGCACAAGAGACCCAGTACTTC. It encodes CATSDPTAQETQYF.

This chain connects TRBV18 to TRBJ1-4; D gene uncertain. Germline CDR1 and CDR2: KGHSH and LQKENI. V was shortened by 3 bases and J by 8 bases, with 10 bases between the two germline ends. The CDR3 runs 13 residues. As DNA, the CDR3 is TGTGCCAGCTCACCCGGGATAACCGAAAAACTGTTTTTT. It codes for CASSPGITEKLFF.

This clone occurred once. The chain has TRBV24-1 and TRBJ2-6; 10 positions match TRBD1. V was pared by 5 bases and J by 2 bases, with 5 bases of the junction left unmatched. The CDR3 is made up of 17 amino acids. CDR1 KGHDR and CDR2 SFDVKD come from the germline V gene. CDR3 sequence (DNA): TGTGCCACCAGTGGAGGGACAGGGGACCCTGGGGCCAACGTCCTGACTTTC. Encoded protein: CATSGGTGDPGANVLTF.

V usage is TRBV7-2 and J usage is TRBJ2-6; D remains ambiguous. The CDR3 spans 16 residues. Deletions cut 10 bases from V and 2 bases from J, with 18 bases between. The germline CDR1 and CDR2 sequences are SGHTA and FQGNSA. The CDR3 reads CATNEAGQAGANVLTF. The CDR3 DNA is TGTGCCACCAACGAGGCCGGGCAGGCTGGGGCCAACGTCCTGACTTTC.

J is TRBJ1-1 and V is TRBV5-1; 8 bases fit TRBD1. There are 15 residues in the CDR3. Trimming cost V 3 bases and J 0 bases; bases outside gene matches: 4. Germline V gene sequence: CDR1 SGHRS, CDR2 YFSETQ. This CDR3 is CASSSRQGLNTEAFF. The CDR3 DNA reads TGCGCCAGCAGCTCCCGACAGGGGTTGAACACTGAAGCTTTCTTT.

This clone was found once. The chain carries TRBV2 and TRBJ1-2, with no clear D. V lost 2 bases and J 13 bases, leaving 17 bases between the germline ends. The CDR3 sequence is 13 residues long. CDR1 SNHLY and CDR2 FYNNEI come from the germline V gene. The CDR3 sequence: CASSESGVGSPTF. In nucleotides, the CDR3 is TGTGCCAGCAGTGAAAGTGGGGTGGGGAGTCCCACCTTC.

The V gene is TRBV19, the J gene TRBJ2-5, with 8 nucleotides matching TRBD1. Germline V gene sequence: CDR1 LNHDA, CDR2 SQIVND (reference sequence). V shed 1 base, J shed 2 bases, and the junction held 3 bases outside the gene matches. The CDR3 loop spans 15 amino acids. The CDR3 loop reads CASSIVTGGQETQYF. As DNA, the CDR3 is TGTGCCAGTAGTATAGTTACAGGGGGGCAAGAGACCCAGTACTTC.

The chain uses TRBV7-2 and TRBJ1-2; D is unresolved. In germline, CDR1 is SGHTA, CDR2 FQGNSA. Trimming took off 5 bases at V and 2 bases at J, with 9 bases between the two ends. The CDR3 runs 13 residues. CDR3: CASSLTANYGYTF. In nucleotides, the CDR3 is TGTGCCAGCAGCCTCACTGCCAACTATGGCTACACCTTC.

The chain couples TRBV7-2 to TRBJ1-1; D might be TRBD1 (6 bases). The V gene lost 5 bases and the J gene lost 9 bases, with 16 bases spanning the gap. CDR3 length: 13 residues. CDR1 is SGHTA and CDR2 is FQGNSA in the germline V gene. CDR3 sequence: CASSPERTAKAFF. CDR3 coding DNA: TGTGCCAGCAGCCCCGAAAGGACAGCTAAAGCTTTCTTT. Combining the CDR3 with reference TRBV7-2 and TRBJ1-1 gives the whole variable domain GAGVSQSPSNKVTEKGKDVELRCDPISGHTALYWYRQSLGQGLEFLIYFQGNSAPDKSGLPSDRFSAERTGGSVSTLTIQRTQQEDSAVYLCASSPERTAKAFFGQGTRLTVV.

The gene calls are TRBV5-1 and TRBJ1-2, with 11 bases that match TRBD1. This CDR3 is 16 amino acids long. V shed 4 bases and J 3 bases; nucleotides not matched to a gene: 8. Germline V CDR1 and CDR2: SGHRS, YFSETQ. The CDR3 region is CASSEPGQGADYGYTF. The CDR3 DNA reads as TGCGCCAGCAGCGAGCCAGGACAGGGGGCTGACTATGGCTACACCTTC.

The chain uses TRBV5-1 and TRBJ2-3; 9 bases line up with TRBD1. V lost 2 bases to trimming and J lost 5 bases; unmatched junction nucleotides: 12. Germline V gene sequence: CDR1 SGHRS, CDR2 YFSETQ. The CDR3 has 17 residues. DNA for the CDR3: TGCGCCAGCAGCTTAATCGTAGCACAGGGGGCGGGAGATACGCAGTATTTT. This codes for CASSLIVAQGAGDTQYF.

This clone was observed once. The DNA of the CDR3 is TGCGCCAGCAGCTTGACAGGGTTCTTTGAAAAACTGTTTTTT. Protein product: CASSLTGFFEKLFF. The chain is built from TRBV5-1 and TRBJ1-4; a weak D match, TRBD1 (6 bases). This CDR3 has 14 amino acids. V dropped 1 base and J dropped 7 bases, with 11 bases sitting between them. The germline gives CDR1 SGHRS, CDR2 YFSETQ.

This clone was detected only once. This chain uses TRBV19 with TRBJ2-4; 12 bases are shared with TRBD2. V was pared by 6 bases and J by 4 bases, with 4 bases of the junction left unmatched. This CDR3 region has 15 residues. Per the germline V gene, CDR1 is LNHDA and CDR2 is SQIVND (reference sequence). CDR3 protein: CASRPSGGGKNIQYF. The CDR3 DNA reads as TGTGCCAGTAGGCCTAGCGGGGGGGGGAAAAACATTCAGTACTTC.

This sequence joins TRBV14 and TRBJ1-3; possibly TRBD1 for D (6 bases). CDR1 and CDR2 (germline): SGHDN, FVKESK. The CDR3 is 19 residues long. Between the trimmed V and J ends, which lost 0 bases and 3 bases, there was a span of 21 bases. The CDR3 DNA is TGTGCCAGCAGCCAAGATCGCAAGGGGGTTAGAGACATTGGAAACACCATATATTTT. Its protein product is CASSQDRKGVRDIGNTIYF.

This clone has only one observation. CDR3: CASSTGPSSYQPQHF. CDR3 in DNA: TGTGCCAGCAGTACGGGACCCTCCTCCTATCAGCCCCAGCATTTT. This chain joins TRBV6-5 and TRBJ1-5, with TRBD1 as a possible D gene (5 bases). Per germline, CDR1 MNHEY and CDR2 SVGAGI. Trimming left V 5 bases short and J 5 bases short, with 16 bases between. The CDR3 length is 15 residues.